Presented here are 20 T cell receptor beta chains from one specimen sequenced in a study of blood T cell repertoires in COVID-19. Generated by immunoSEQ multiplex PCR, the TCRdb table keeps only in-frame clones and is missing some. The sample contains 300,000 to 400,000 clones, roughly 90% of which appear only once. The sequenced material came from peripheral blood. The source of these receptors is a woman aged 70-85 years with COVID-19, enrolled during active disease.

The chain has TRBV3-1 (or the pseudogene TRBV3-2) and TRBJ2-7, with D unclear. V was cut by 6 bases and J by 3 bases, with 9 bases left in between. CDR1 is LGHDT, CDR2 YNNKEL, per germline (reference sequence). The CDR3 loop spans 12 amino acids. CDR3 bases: TGTGCCAGCAGTTTCACAGACTACGAGCAGTACTTC. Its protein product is CASSFTDYEQYF.

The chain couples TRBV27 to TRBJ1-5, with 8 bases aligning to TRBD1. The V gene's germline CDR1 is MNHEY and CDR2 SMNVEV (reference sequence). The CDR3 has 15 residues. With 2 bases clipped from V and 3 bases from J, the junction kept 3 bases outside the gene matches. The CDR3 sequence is CASSLQGAFNQPQHF. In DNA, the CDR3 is TGTGCCAGCAGTTTACAGGGGGCTTTCAATCAGCCCCAGCATTTT.

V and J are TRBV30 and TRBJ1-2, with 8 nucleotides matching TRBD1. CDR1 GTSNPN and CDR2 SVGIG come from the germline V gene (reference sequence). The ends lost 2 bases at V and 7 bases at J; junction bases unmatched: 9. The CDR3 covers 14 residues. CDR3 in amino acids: CAWSYNRGGFGYTF. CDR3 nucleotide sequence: TGTGCCTGGAGTTACAACAGGGGGGGCTTTGGCTACACCTTC. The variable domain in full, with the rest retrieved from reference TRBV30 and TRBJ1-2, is SQTIHQWPATLVQPVGSPLSLECTVEGTSNPNLYWYRQAAGRGLQLLFYSVGIGQISSEVPQNLSASRPQDRQFILSSKKLLLSDSGFYLCAWSYNRGGFGYTFGSGTRLTVV.

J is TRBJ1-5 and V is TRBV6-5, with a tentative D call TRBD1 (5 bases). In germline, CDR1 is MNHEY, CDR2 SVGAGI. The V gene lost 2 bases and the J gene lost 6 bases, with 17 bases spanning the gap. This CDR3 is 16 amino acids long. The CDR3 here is CASSYKEKSGGQPQHF. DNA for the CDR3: TGTGCCAGCAGTTACAAGGAGAAGAGCGGGGGTCAGCCCCAGCATTTT.

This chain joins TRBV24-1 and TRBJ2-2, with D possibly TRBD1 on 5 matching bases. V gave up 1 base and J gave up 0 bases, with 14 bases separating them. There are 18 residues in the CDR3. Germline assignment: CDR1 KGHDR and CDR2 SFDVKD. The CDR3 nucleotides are TGTGCCACCAGTGATTTACCTGGACACATCGCGAACACCGGGGAGCTGTTTTTT. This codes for CATSDLPGHIANTGELFF.

As DNA, the CDR3 is TGTGCCAGCAGCCCCGCCGGGACAGTCTATGGCTACACCTTC. Translating gives CASSPAGTVYGYTF. The chain combines TRBV11-2 with TRBJ1-2, with 7 bases lining up with TRBD1. The V gene end was trimmed by 5 bases and the J gene end by 4 bases; junction bases not matched to a gene: 7. Germline CDR1 reads SGHAT; CDR2 reads FQNNGV. There are 14 residues in the CDR3. The full variable domain, its missing parts supplied by reference TRBV11-2 and TRBJ1-2, is EAGVAQSPRYKIIEKRQSVAFWCNPISGHATLYWYQQILGQGPKLLIQFQNNGVVDDSQLPKDRFSAERLKGVDSTLKIQPAKLEDSAVYLCASSPAGTVYGYTFGSGTRLTVV.

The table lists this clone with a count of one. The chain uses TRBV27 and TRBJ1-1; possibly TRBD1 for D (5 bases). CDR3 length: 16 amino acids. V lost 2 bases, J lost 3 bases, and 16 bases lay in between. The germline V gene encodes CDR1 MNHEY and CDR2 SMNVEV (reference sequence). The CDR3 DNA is TGTGCCAGCAGTTTAGGGGCCCTCAGGGTGGACACTGAAGCTTTCTTT. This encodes CASSLGALRVDTEAFF.

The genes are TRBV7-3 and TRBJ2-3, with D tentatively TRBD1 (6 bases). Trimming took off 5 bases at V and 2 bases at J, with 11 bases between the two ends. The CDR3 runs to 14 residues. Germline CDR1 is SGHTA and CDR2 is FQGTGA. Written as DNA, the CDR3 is TGTGCCAGCAGCAGAGACAGGTACACAGATACGCAGTATTTT. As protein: CASSRDRYTDTQYF. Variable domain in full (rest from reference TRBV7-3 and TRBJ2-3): GAGVSQTPSNKVTEKGKYVELRCDPISGHTALYWYRQSLGQGPEFLIYFQGTGAADDSGLPNDRFFAVRPEGSVSTLKIQRTERGDSAVYLCASSRDRYTDTQYFGPGTRLTVL.

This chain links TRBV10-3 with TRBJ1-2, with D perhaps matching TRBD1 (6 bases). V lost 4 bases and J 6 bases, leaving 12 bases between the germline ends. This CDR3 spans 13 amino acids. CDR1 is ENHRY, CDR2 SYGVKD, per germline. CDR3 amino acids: CAISADRRDGYTF. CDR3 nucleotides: TGTGCCATCAGTGCCGACAGGAGAGATGGCTACACCTTC.

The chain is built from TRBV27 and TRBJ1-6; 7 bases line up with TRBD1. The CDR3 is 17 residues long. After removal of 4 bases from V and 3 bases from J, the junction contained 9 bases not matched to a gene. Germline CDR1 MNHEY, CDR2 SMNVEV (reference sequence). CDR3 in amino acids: CASSYQKGAIYNSPLHF. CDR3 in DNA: TGTGCCAGCAGTTACCAAAAGGGGGCAATCTATAATTCACCCCTCCACTTT.

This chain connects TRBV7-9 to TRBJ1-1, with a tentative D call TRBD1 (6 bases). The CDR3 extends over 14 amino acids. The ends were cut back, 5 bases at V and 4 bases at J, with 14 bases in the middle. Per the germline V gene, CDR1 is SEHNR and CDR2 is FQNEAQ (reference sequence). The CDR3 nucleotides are TGTGCCAGCAGCCCATTTCAGGGGCCCACTGAAGCTTTCTTT. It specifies CASSPFQGPTEAFF.

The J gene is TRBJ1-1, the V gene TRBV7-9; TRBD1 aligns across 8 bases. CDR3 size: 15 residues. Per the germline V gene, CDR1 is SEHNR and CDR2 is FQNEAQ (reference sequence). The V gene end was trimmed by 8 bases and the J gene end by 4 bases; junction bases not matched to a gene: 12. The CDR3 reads CASGGQGVGSTEAFF. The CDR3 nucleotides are TGTGCCAGCGGAGGACAGGGAGTTGGGTCCACTGAAGCTTTCTTT.

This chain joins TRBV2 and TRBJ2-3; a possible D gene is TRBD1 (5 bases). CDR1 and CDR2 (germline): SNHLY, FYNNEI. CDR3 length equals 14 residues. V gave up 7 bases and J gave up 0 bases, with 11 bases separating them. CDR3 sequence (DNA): TGTGCCAGCACTCCAGGGTACAGCACAGATACGCAGTATTTT. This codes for CASTPGYSTDTQYF.

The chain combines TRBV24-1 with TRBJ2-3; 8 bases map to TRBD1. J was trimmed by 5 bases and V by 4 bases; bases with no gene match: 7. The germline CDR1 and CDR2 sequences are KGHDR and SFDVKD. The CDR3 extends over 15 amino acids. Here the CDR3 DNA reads TGTGCCACCAGTGACCCAGGACAGGGCATAGATACGCAGTATTTT. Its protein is CATSDPGQGIDTQYF.

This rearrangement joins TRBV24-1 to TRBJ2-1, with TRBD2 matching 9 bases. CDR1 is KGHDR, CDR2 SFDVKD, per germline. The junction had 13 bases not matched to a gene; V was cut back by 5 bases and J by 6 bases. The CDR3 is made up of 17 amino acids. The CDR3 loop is CATSGDSRGGASNEQFF. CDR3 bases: TGTGCCACCAGTGGGGACTCCCGCGGGGGGGCCAGCAATGAGCAGTTCTTC.

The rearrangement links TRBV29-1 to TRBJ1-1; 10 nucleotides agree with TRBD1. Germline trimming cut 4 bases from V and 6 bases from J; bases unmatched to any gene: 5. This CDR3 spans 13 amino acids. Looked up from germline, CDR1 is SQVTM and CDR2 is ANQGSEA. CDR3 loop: CSVVTGGVSEAFF. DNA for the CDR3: TGCAGCGTTGTGACAGGGGGCGTCTCTGAAGCTTTCTTT.

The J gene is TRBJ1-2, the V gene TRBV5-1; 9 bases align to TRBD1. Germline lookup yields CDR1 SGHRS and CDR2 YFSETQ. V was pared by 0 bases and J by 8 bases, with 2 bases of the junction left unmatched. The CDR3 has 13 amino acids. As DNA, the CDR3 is TGCGCCAGCAGCTTGGGGGACAGGGAAGGCTACACCTTC. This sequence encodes CASSLGDREGYTF. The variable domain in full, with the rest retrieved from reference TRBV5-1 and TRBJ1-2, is KAGVTQTPRYLIKTRGQQVTLSCSPISGHRSVSWYQQTPGQGLQFLFEYFSETQRNKGNFPGRFSGRQFSNSRSEMNVSTLELGDSALYLCASSLGDREGYTFGSGTRLTVV.

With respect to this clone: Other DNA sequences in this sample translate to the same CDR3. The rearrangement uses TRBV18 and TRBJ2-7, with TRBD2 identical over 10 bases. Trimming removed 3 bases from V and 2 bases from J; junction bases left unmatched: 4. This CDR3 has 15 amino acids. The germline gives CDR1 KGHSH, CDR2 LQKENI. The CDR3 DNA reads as TGTGCCAGCTCACCTGGTAGCGGGGGGACCTACGAGCAGTACTTC. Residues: CASSPGSGGTYEQYF.

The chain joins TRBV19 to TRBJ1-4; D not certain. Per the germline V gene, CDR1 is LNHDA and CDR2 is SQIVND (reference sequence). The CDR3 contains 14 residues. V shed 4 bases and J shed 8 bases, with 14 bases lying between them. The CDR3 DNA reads TGTGCCAGTAGTAACAGCCAGAGAGGGGAAAAACTGTTTTTT. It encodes CASSNSQRGEKLFF.

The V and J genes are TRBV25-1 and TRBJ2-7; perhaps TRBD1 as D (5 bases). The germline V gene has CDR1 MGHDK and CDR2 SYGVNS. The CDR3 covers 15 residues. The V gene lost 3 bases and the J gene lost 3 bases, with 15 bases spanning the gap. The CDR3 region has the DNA TGTGCCAGCAGTGAGTCCGACAGATATCTCTACGAGCAGTACTTC. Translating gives CASSESDRYLYEQYF.